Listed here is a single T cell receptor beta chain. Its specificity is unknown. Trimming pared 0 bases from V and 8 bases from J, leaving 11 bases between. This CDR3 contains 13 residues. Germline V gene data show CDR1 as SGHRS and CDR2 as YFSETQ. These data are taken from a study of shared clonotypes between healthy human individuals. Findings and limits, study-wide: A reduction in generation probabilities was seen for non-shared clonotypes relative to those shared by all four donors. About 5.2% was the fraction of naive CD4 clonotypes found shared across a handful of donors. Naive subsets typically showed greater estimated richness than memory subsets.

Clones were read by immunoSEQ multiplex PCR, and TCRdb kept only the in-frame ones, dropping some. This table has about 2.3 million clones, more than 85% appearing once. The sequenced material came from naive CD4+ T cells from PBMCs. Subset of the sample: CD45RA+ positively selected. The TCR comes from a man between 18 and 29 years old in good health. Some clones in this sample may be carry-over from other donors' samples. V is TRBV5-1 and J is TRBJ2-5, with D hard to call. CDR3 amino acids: CASSLGPVVTQYF. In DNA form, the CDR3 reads TGCGCCAGCAGCTTGGGACCAGTTGTCACCCAGTACTTC. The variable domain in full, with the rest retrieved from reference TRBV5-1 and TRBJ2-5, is KAGVTQTPRYLIKTRGQQVTLSCSPISGHRSVSWYQQTPGQGLQFLFEYFSETQRNKGNFPGRFSGRQFSNSRSEMNVSTLELGDSALYLCASSLGPVVTQYFGPGTRLLVL.